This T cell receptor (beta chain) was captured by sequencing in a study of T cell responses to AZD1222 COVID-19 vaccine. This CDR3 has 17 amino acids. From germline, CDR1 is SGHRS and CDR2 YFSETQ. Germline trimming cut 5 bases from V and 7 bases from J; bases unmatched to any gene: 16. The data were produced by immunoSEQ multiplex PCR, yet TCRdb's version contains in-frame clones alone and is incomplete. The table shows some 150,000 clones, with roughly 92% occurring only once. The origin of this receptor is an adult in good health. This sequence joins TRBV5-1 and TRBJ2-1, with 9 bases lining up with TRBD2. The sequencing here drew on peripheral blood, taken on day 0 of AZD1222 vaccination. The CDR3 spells CASSVVAGEVVRNEQFF. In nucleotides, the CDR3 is TGCGCCAGCAGTGTTGTAGCGGGAGAGGTAGTTAGGAATGAGCAGTTCTTC.